Presented here are 6 T cell receptor beta chains from one specimen sequenced in a study of control samples from healthy donors and cancer patients (dated by TCRdb to 2020 to 2022). Library method: the immunoSEQ multiplex PCR assay. TCRdb took over this immuneACCESS table, retaining in-frame rearrangements with V and J assigned. Such tables are incomplete; in checked studies, under half of the missing clones stem from an unresolved V gene, and the remainder is unexplained. This sample is represented by 250,000 to 300,000 clones; about 80% of them were singletons. The top ten hold 10% to 15% of the sample. Specimen: PBMCs. These receptors all come from an older woman with lung cancer.

This chain connects TRBV15 to TRBJ2-1; tentatively, D is TRBD2 (7 bases). The germline V and J ends were trimmed by 3 bases and 5 bases, with 17 bases remaining between them. The CDR3 is made up of 16 amino acids. Germline loops: CDR1 LNHNV, CDR2 YYDKDF (reference sequence). This CDR3 is CATSRWAGALNNEQFF. In DNA form, the CDR3 reads TGTGCCACCAGCAGGTGGGCGGGGGCCCTAAACAATGAGCAGTTCTTC.

This clone appeared a few times. V is TRBV3-1 (or the pseudogene TRBV3-2) and J is TRBJ2-7; maybe TRBD2 (5 bases). CDR3 length: 13 residues. Germline assignment: CDR1 LGHDT and CDR2 YNNKEL (reference sequence). V lost 4 bases, J lost 7 bases, and 14 bases lay in between. The CDR3 reads CASSPGSLNEQYF. The CDR3 coding sequence is TGTGCCAGCAGCCCGGGGTCTTTAAATGAGCAGTACTTC.

The genes are TRBV9 and TRBJ2-5, with 7 bases matching TRBD2. The CDR3 extends over 16 amino acids. CDR1 and CDR2 from the germline V gene are SGDLS and YYNGEE. J was trimmed by 2 bases and V by 4 bases; bases with no gene match: 11. CDR3 region: CASSSQAGRLQETQYF. For the CDR3, the DNA is TGTGCCAGCAGCTCTCAAGCGGGGCGCTTGCAAGAGACCCAGTACTTC.

The chain recombines TRBV9 with TRBJ1-4, with unresolved D. Looked up from germline, CDR1 is SGDLS and CDR2 is YYNGEE. V lost 3 bases, J lost 7 bases, and 10 bases lay in between. The CDR3 is made up of 13 amino acids. The CDR3 sequence is CASSGAPGEKLFF. In DNA form, the CDR3 reads TGTGCCAGCAGCGGGGCCCCGGGTGAAAAACTGTTTTTT.

V gene TRBV10-1 combines with J gene TRBJ2-2; 8 positions agree with TRBD2. CDR3 size: 15 residues. Germline CDR1 and CDR2: WNHNN and SYGVQD (reference sequence). Trimming cost V 6 bases and J 1 base; bases outside gene matches: 4. The CDR3 here is CASSGGGQNTGELFF. In DNA, the CDR3 is TGCGCCAGCAGCGGGGGGGGACAGAACACCGGGGAGCTGTTTTTT.

The rearrangement uses TRBV7-2 and TRBJ2-7; D remains unclear. This CDR3 has 15 residues. Looked up from germline, CDR1 is SGHTA and CDR2 is FQGNSA. The V end lost 2 bases, the J end lost 0 bases, and 11 bases lay between the germline ends. CDR3 sequence: CASSLSTANSYEQYF. CDR3 coding DNA: TGTGCCAGCAGCTTAAGTACGGCTAACTCCTACGAGCAGTACTTC. The full variable domain, rest sourced from reference TRBV7-2 and TRBJ2-7, is GAGVSQSPSNKVTEKGKDVELRCDPISGHTALYWYRQSLGQGLEFLIYFQGNSAPDKSGLPSDRFSAERTGGSVSTLTIQRTQQEDSAVYLCASSLSTANSYEQYFGPGTRLTVT.